This T cell receptor (beta chain) was sequenced in a study of blood T cell repertoires in COVID-19. Trimming took off 0 bases at V and 6 bases at J, with 15 bases between the two ends. Germline V lookup: CDR1 SNHLY, CDR2 FYNNEI. The CDR3 sequence is 16 residues long. Sequencing used immunoSEQ multiplex PCR; TCRdb keeps in-frame clones, though not all of them. The table has 200,000 to 250,000 clones, roughly 85% seen once. The material sequenced was peripheral blood. The V call is TRBV2, the J call TRBJ2-1; maybe TRBD1 (5 bases). The source is a man aged 35 to 55 with acute or convalescent COVID-19. The CDR3 sequence is CASSEAQVGFGNEQFF. DNA of the CDR3: TGTGCCAGCAGTGAAGCACAGGTGGGGTTTGGCAATGAGCAGTTCTTC.